This T cell receptor beta chain was recorded in a study of identical twins. The study's findings and limits: Models underestimated TCR alpha sharing (out-of-frame) in monozygotic twins. Excess twin sharing in beta out-of-frame sequences was weaker. Invariant cells of the MAIT and iNKT types might have partly distorted the zero-insertion analyses.

This CDR3 has 14 amino acids. Deletions cut 2 bases from V and 2 bases from J, with 10 bases between. Germline CDR1 reads MNHEY; CDR2 reads SVGAGI. MiXCR, run by TCRdb on the 5' RACE reads, gives a single entry per CDR3 protein. The sample includes around 690,000 distinct CDR3 sequences, around 20% of them seen just once. This clonotype showed up just a few times. Its antigen is unidentified. No donor was unhealthy or non-Caucasian. These same data were also listed under a study on T cells expressing NK-cell markers.

The source is a woman aged 18 to 35 in good health. The chain employs TRBV6-5 and TRBJ2-7; D is uncertain. Specimen: PBMCs. The CDR3, as DNA: TGTGCCAGCAGTTACAGGCGGAGCGCCTACGAGCAGTACTTC. It is translated as CASSYRRSAYEQYF.